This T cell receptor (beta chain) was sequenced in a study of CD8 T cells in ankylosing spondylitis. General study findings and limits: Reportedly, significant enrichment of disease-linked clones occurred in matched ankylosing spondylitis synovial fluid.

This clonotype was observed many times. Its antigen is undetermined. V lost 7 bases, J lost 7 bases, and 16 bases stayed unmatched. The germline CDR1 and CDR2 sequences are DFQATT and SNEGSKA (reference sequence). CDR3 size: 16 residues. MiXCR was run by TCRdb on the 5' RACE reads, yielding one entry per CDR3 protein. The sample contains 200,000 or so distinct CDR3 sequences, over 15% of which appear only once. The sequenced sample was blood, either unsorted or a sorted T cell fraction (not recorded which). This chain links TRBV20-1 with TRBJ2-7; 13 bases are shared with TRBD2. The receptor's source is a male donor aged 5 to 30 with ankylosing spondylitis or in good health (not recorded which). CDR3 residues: CSVAGTSGIHIREQYF. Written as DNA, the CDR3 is TGCAGTGTTGCCGGGACTAGCGGGATACATATTCGGGAGCAGTACTTC.